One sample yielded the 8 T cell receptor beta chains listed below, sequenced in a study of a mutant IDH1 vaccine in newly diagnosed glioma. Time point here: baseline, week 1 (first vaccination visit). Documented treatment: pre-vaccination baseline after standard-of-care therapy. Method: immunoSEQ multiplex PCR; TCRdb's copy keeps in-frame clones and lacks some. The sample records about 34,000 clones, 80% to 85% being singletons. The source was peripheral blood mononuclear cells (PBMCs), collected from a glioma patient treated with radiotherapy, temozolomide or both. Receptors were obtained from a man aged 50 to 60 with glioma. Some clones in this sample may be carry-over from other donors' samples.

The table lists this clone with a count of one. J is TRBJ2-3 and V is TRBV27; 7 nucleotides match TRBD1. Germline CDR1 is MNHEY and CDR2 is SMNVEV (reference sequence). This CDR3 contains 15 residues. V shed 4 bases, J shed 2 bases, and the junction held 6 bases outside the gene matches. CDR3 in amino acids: CASSSEGATTDTQYF. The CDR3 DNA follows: TGTGCCAGCAGTTCTGAGGGGGCTACCACAGATACGCAGTATTTT.

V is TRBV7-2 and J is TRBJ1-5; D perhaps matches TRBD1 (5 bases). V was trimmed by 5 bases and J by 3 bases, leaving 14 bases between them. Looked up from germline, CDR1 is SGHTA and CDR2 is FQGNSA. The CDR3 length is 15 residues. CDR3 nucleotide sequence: TGTGCCAGCAGCCCCCCACGGGGGAACAATCAGCCCCAGCATTTT. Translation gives CASSPPRGNNQPQHF. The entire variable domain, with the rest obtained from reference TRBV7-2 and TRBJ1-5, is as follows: GAGVSQSPSNKVTEKGKDVELRCDPISGHTALYWYRQSLGQGLEFLIYFQGNSAPDKSGLPSDRFSAERTGGSVSTLTIQRTQQEDSAVYLCASSPPRGNNQPQHFGDGTRLSIL.

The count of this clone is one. CDR3 in amino acids: CASRRGQTSGSGETQYF. CDR3 nucleotide sequence: TGTGCCAGCAGGAGGGGCCAGACTAGCGGGAGCGGTGAGACCCAGTACTTC. The genes are TRBV2 and TRBJ2-5; 12 nucleotides line up with TRBD2. This CDR3 is 17 amino acids long. V was clipped by 6 bases and J by 5 bases; unmatched bases: 13. Per the germline V gene, CDR1 is SNHLY and CDR2 is FYNNEI.

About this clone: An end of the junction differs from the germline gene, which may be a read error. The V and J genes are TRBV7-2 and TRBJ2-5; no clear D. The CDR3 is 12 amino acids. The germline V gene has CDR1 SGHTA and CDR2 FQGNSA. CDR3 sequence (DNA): TGTGCCAGCAGCTTTTCGGCAGAGCCCCAGTACTTC. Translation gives CASSFSAEPQYF. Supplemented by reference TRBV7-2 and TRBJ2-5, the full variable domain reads GAGVSQSPSNKVTEKGKDVELRCDPISGHTALYWYRQSLGQGLEFLIYFQGNSAPDKSGLPSDRFSAERTGGSVSTLTIQRTQQEDSAVYLCASSFSAEPQYFGPGTRLLVL.

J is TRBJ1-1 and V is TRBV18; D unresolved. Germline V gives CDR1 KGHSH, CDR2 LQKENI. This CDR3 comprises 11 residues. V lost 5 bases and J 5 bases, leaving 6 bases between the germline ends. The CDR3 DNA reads TGTGCCAGCTCAGCCTCTACTGAAGCTTTCTTT. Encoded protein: CASSASTEAFF.

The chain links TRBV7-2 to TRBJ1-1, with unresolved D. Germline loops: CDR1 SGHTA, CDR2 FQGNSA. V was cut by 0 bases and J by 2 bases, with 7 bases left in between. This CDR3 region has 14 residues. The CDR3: CASSLAEVNTEAFF. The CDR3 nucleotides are TGTGCCAGCAGCTTAGCGGAGGTTAACACTGAAGCTTTCTTT.

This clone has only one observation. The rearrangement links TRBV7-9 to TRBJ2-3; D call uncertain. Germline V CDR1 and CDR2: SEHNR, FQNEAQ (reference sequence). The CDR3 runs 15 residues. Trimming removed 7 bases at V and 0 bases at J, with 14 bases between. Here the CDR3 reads CASTGLAPSTDTQYF. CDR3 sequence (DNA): TGTGCCAGCACAGGCCTTGCCCCTAGCACAGATACGCAGTATTTT.

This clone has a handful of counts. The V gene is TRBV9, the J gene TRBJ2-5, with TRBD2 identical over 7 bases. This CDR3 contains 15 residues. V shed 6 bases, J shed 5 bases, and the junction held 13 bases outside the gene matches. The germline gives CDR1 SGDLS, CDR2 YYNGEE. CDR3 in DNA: TGTGCCAGCACCACCGGACACGCGGGAGAGGAGACCCAGTACTTC. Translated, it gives CASTTGHAGEETQYF. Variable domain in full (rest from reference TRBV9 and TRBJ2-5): DSGVTQTPKHLITATGQRVTLRCSPRSGDLSVYWYQQSLDQGLQFLIQYYNGEERAKGNILERFSAQQFPDLHSELNLSSLELGDSALYFCASTTGHAGEETQYFGPGTRLLVL.